This TCR beta chain was captured by sequencing in a study of T cell changes during pregnancy in multiple sclerosis. Sequencing was performed with immunoSEQ multiplex PCR; in TCRdb, only in-frame clones are kept and a portion is missing. Seen here are fewer than 100,000 clones, around 91% observed once, and the top ten hold over 1.5%. This clone was detected a few times. J was trimmed by 4 bases and V by 0 bases; bases with no gene match: 6. The CDR3 runs 16 residues. CDR1 and CDR2 from the germline V gene are SGDLS and YYNGEE. The chain combines TRBV9 with TRBJ2-3, with 9 bases that match TRBD1. Sequenced material: peripheral blood, taken before pregnancy. The receptor was derived from a female donor with multiple sclerosis, enrolled in a pregnancy study. The CDR3 loop is CASSVEQGAGADTQYF. In DNA form, the CDR3 reads TGTGCCAGCAGCGTAGAACAGGGGGCCGGAGCAGATACGCAGTATTTT.